This TCR beta chain was identified during a study of beta chain features in type 1 diabetes. Study-level points and caveats: All four CD4+ subsets from Type 1 diabetes patients carried moderately but significantly shorter TCRB CDR3s.

The CDR3 extends over 14 amino acids. V was pared by 2 bases and J by 0 bases, with 7 bases between. Germline CDR1 SGHTA, CDR2 FQGNSA. Of the isolated RNA, all was reverse transcribed, and so the sequenced material was expressed TCRB transcripts. The method was immunoSEQ multiplex PCR; TCRdb's version includes in-frame clones alone and lacks a portion of them. The sample yields about 660,000 clones, more than 12% seen once. This clone was counted only a few times. The antigen is not known. Other nucleotide sequences in the sample specify the same CDR3. The sequenced sample was naive CD4+ T cells from blood. The receptor was derived from a man aged 18 to 30 with type 1 diabetes. The V call is TRBV7-2, the J call TRBJ1-1; D remains unclear. CDR3 protein: CASSLQQMNTEAFF. DNA for the CDR3: TGTGCCAGCAGCTTACAACAGATGAACACTGAAGCTTTCTTT.